This T cell receptor (beta chain) was captured in a study of cytomegalovirus exposure and HLA in healthy donors (dated by TCRdb to 2016 to 2017). Context from the whole study: According to an earlier analysis of a few hundred of the donors, about 170 million T cells yielded 120 million or so unique TCR beta sequences and about 300 Gb of sequence data. Typing coverage varied by locus: roughly 620-640 donors for A, B, C, DRB1 and DQB1; under 550 for DQA1; over 600 for DPA1; about 450 for DPB1. HLA typing included class I and class II loci at four-digit resolution. Of the 350 to 450 genotyped donors, 75% to 85% were placed in the genetic ancestry cluster associated with self-reported Caucasian donors. High-throughput TCR immunosequencing, statistical association of individual TCRs with disease status, and machine learning were combined to predict cytomegalovirus infection status. On average, approximately 250,000 unique TCR beta nucleotide sequences were sequenced per donor among some 430 genotyped donors of the cohort, with around 19% of those sequences being non-productive. The study used immunosequencing to profile the T cell repertoires of under 700 subjects and linked those repertoires to cytomegalovirus serostatus. An earlier analysis of 500 to 650 of the donors applied high-throughput TCR beta sequencing to assess whether each TCR beta V gene segment acted as functional or pseudogenic. The study aimed to test whether cataloging public T cell receptors could reveal signatures of past pathogen exposure. Rather than drawing on any new phenotypic data, the later analysis identified candidate immune exposures from TCR beta sequences and the way those sequences occurred across donors. All discovery cohort repertoires had been generated using a single sequencing platform. A later analysis re-analyzed previously published TCR beta repertoires from several hundred donors and added high-resolution HLA genotyping to study TCR occurrence patterns. A separate validation cohort of roughly 120 different subjects was used in addition to the roughly 640-subject first cohort. Donor age, sex, ethnicity and CMV serostatus were collected together with the repertoire data. Because of strong linkage in the cohort, roughly five DR-DQ haplotypes were treated as single units for association and clustering. In a later genetic analysis, genome-wide SNP genotypes for about 65% of the roughly 670 donors were used, and that subset was treated as a discovery cohort. An early release that covered some 630 HLA-typed donors contained approximately 300 gigabases of sequencing data and some 87 million unique TCR sequences.

The research as a whole found: Most CMV-associated TCR beta chains appeared to be HLA-restricted in a later analysis, and the HLA associations seemed to be driven largely by CMV exposure. According to a later analysis, parvovirus B19, influenza, CMV and Epstein-Barr virus appeared linked to several top co-occurrence clusters. Seventeen rarely observed V segments, including chromosome 9 orphons, were excluded from the earlier analysis of some 590 of the donors because counts were too low. In a later analysis, HLA-associated TCR beta chains showed more clonal expansion and lower generation probabilities than non-associated chains that were equally common. At a false discovery rate of 0.05, a later analysis linked under 20,000 TCR beta sequences to specific HLA alleles. In a later genetic analysis, fewer N-insertions in productive TCRs were reported among donors in an Asian-associated ancestry cluster than the approximately 670-donor mean. Most TCR sequences were observed very rarely across donors, whereas some public TCRs were present in many individuals. Cytomegalovirus status was reported to be diagnosed by the classifier with high specificity and sensitivity in both the original and validation cohorts. An earlier analysis of approximately 500 of the donors showed that most TCR beta V segments appeared in productive rearrangements either about 87% or about 30% of the time, which broadly matched IMGT annotations. This cohort had only TCR beta chains sequenced, and the lack of alpha or paired-chain data limited which features could be detected. The presence/absence analyses assumed that sequencing depth was roughly uniform across donors, and that assumption may not be true. CMV serostatus was the only immune exposure information available for the cohort. Linkage disequilibrium might explain the correlated functional status among segregating V segments, but an unknown experimental factor could not be excluded. The study listed around 160 TCR beta chains as associated with cytomegalovirus. Because HLA typing was missing for some donors at each locus, association tests included only the typed subset. A cluster of highly shared sequence variants was judged likely to represent a technical artifact of the sequencing pipeline. In vitro tests confirmed that a few of the cytomegalovirus-associated TCR beta chains recognize cytomegalovirus antigens. In a later genetic analysis, a missense DCLRE1C variant was associated with V-gene and J-gene trimming of TCR beta chains, and the association was replicated in an independent cohort. A further reported finding was that TCR beta sequences accurately predicted the HLA-A and HLA-B alleles for most subjects in the first cohort. A later analysis found that TCR association rates varied across HLA loci, with DRB1 alleles showing the most associated TCRs and HLA-C alleles the fewest. Strong co-occurrence of HLA alleles, especially DR and DQ, made assigning TCR associations to individual alleles difficult. It was suggested by the authors that the approach could potentially be generalized to other disease states and immunological phenotypes.

This clone has only a few counts. The specificity of this receptor is unknown. No base-level quality is on record; no much larger clone is a single base apart. The library was built by means of the immunoSEQ multiplex PCR assay. A mixture of 60 forward primers for TCR Vbeta segments and 13 reverse primers for TCR Jbeta segments was used in the multiplex PCR. The CDR3 region of rearranged TCR beta genes was amplified from genomic DNA with a multiplex PCR assay. Amplified TCR beta libraries were sequenced as 87-base-pair reads on the Illumina HiSeq System. As for the authors' bioinformatics: In a later analysis, some 80 million unique TCR beta chains were counted across the roughly 700 repertoires, and approximately 11 million of these chains were shared by at least two donors. Raw reads were error-corrected and collapsed into unique sequences by a nearest-neighbor algorithm in which closely related sequences were merged to remove PCR and sequencing errors. CDR3 sequences were aligned to IMGT reference sequences to assign V, D and J gene segments. For a sequence to be retained, a match of at least six nucleotides was required to both a V gene segment and a J gene segment. Rearrangements were called productive when the CDR3 lacked stop codons and stayed in frame with V and J; all others were non-productive. CDR3 was defined by IMGT convention, running from the second conserved V-encoded cysteine to the conserved J-encoded phenylalanine. The earlier analysis of 500 to 750 of the donors excluded any sequence lacking an unambiguous match to a single V gene segment. An earlier analysis of a few hundred of the donors called V segments functional above 56.7% productive rearrangements and segregating when the between-donor standard deviation exceeded 5%. To diagnose cytomegalovirus status from the catalog of TCR beta chain sequences, a statistical classification framework was built. V and J gene assignment, in a later analysis, came from comparing TCR nucleotide sequences with IMGT/GENE-DB human TR gene sequences. A later analysis assigned CDR3 sequences and most-parsimonious VDJ recombination scenarios with the TCRdist pipeline. In a later analysis, each TCR beta chain was defined by its CDR3 amino acid sequence together with its V-gene family, and reads lacking a unique V-gene family were excluded. A later analysis removed 550 to 700 highly shared, low-generation-probability nucleotide sequences to deal with suspected cross-contamination and a sequencing artifact. For each public chain, a later analysis derived a clonal expansion index from normalized ranks of inferred template counts within each repertoire. In a later analysis, generation probabilities were computed using a VDJ recombination model fitted to out-of-frame rearrangements, and the results were checked against IGoR. Hypergeometric tests were used in a later analysis to score TCR-TCR, TCR-HLA and TCR-CMV co-occurrence, with a repertoire-size bias correction applied to the TCR pairs. In a later analysis, false discovery rates were estimated by permuting HLA or CMV assignments 20 times. In a later analysis, co-occurring TCRs were grouped with DBSCAN, and TCRdist sequence similarity was added when clustering was performed within HLA-allele-positive subsets. Co-occurrence clustering excluded repertoires with fewer than 30,000 or more than 120,000 public chains, plus five with anomalous nucleotide sharing. TCRdb took this table from immuneACCESS and kept in-frame rearrangements with V and J called. Such tables lack part of the clones; where checked against another copy, unresolved V genes explain under half of the gap, and the rest is unexplained. V and J calls and clone size are copied from that table; D and trimming were computed from the DNA. Within this sample are approximately 170,000 clones, with roughly 80% of them counted one time only. Around 1.6% of the sample is held by the ten biggest clonotypes.

The cohort comprised around 700 healthy bone marrow donors. All cohort members were sampled while nominally healthy, although unrecorded immune exposures were likely present. The donor was CMV seronegative and belonged to the group of around 400 seronegative cohort members. Every donor gave a peripheral blood sample, and the peripheral blood mononuclear cells from that sample were used for TCR beta sequencing. Genomic DNA extraction from the blood cell samples was performed with the Qiagen DNeasy Blood Extraction Kit. Sequencing used PBMCs. This TCR was sampled from a woman younger than 35 in good health and CMV-seronegative.

In nucleotides, the sequence is TGTGCCAGCACCCAAGCGGAAGGATCTATGCATTATAGCAATCAGCCCCAGCATTTT. Translated, it gives CASTQAEGSMHYSNQPQHF. The sequence is built from TRBV28 and TRBJ1-5, with the D gene not confidently named. From the germline V gene, CDR1 is MDHEN and CDR2 is SYDVKM. There are 19 amino acids in the CDR3, from cysteine to phenylalanine inclusive. Only the CDR3 portion is preserved as DNA: 57 bases, with reading frame beginning at the first base. V lost 7 bases and J lost 0 bases; the stretch between them is 25 bases long.